The rows below give T cell receptor beta chains drawn from one sample of a study of blood T cell repertoires in COVID-19. Libraries were prepared by immunoSEQ multiplex PCR; TCRdb keeps only in-frame clonotypes and omits some of them. Among 200,000 to 250,000 clones listed, just over 90% were seen once. Material for sequencing was peripheral blood. These receptors were obtained from a young man with acute or convalescent COVID-19. The CDR3 runs from the conserved cysteine through the conserved F or W. A D gene is named only where the DNA matches it firmly. Expanded clones are given a class, and other clones once, few, many or no size at all.

clone_size	v_call	d_call	j_call	cdr3_aa	cdr3_nt
once	TRBV7-9	TRBD1	TRBJ1-6	CASLTDRGHSPLHF	TGTGCCAGCCTCACGGACAGGGGTCATTCACCCCTCCACTTT
-	TRBV5-1	-	TRBJ1-2	CASSLGGAGNYGYTF	TGCGCCAGCAGCTTGGGAGGGGCGGGAAACTATGGCTACACCTTC
-	TRBV19	TRBD2	TRBJ2-1	CASSLEAGAPYNEQFF	TGTGCCAGTAGTTTGGAAGCGGGAGCCCCCTACAATGAGCAGTTCTTC
-	TRBV6-4	-	TRBJ2-5	CASNVRATETQYF	TGTGCCAGCAATGTGCGGGCAACAGAGACCCAGTACTTC
-	TRBV7-9	TRBD1	TRBJ1-4	CASSSDRGSEKLFF	TGTGCCAGCAGTTCAGACAGGGGGAGTGAAAAACTGTTTTTT
-	TRBV6-6	TRBD2	TRBJ2-3	CASSYMTSGTDTQYF	TGTGCCAGCAGTTACATGACTAGCGGTACAGATACGCAGTATTTT
-	TRBV5-8	-	TRBJ2-5	CASSLGKQGLWETQYF	TGTGCCAGCAGCTTGGGAAAGCAGGGTTTGTGGGAGACCCAGTACTTC
-	TRBV4-2	TRBD2	TRBJ2-7	CASSQLAGEGSYEQYF	TGTGCCAGCAGCCAGTTAGCGGGAGAAGGGTCCTACGAGCAGTACTTC
-	TRBV11-2	-	TRBJ2-4	CASSLTGFQNIQYF	TGTGCCAGCAGCCTCACCGGGTTCCAAAACATTCAGTACTTC
-	TRBV12-3/TRBV12-4	-	TRBJ1-1	CASTSDKTEAFF	TGTGCCAGCACCAGCGATAAGACTGAAGCTTTCTTT
-	TRBV7-9	TRBD1	TRBJ1-1	CASSPRTGEGTEAFF	TGTGCCAGCAGCCCGCGGACAGGGGAGGGCACTGAAGCTTTCTTT
-	TRBV5-4	TRBD1	TRBJ2-2	CASRDPGQGNTGELFF	TGTGCCAGCAGAGACCCGGGACAGGGAAACACCGGGGAGCTGTTTTTT
-	TRBV29-1	TRBD1	TRBJ1-4	CSVELTGIREKLFF	TGCAGCGTTGAATTGACAGGGATCAGGGAAAAACTGTTTTTT
-	TRBV9	TRBD1	TRBJ2-3	CASSARQGATDTQYF	TGTGCCAGCAGCGCGAGACAGGGGGCTACAGATACGCAGTATTTT
-	TRBV19	TRBD2	TRBJ2-7	CASSRTSGESSYEQYF	TGTGCCAGTAGTCGGACTAGCGGGGAAAGCTCCTACGAGCAGTACTTC
once	TRBV4-1	-	TRBJ1-6	CASSQPDRTAQNSPLHF	TGCGCCAGCAGCCAACCAGACCGGACTGCGCAGAATTCACCCCTCCACTTT
once	TRBV18	-	TRBJ1-5	CASSPSGSDQPQHF	TGTGCCAGCTCACCATCCGGGTCCGATCAGCCCCAGCATTTT
-	TRBV9	TRBD1	TRBJ1-2	CASTDRATRYTF	TGTGCCAGCACCGACAGGGCCACTCGCTACACCTTC
-	TRBV29-1	TRBD1	TRBJ1-1	CSVADRGDTEAFF	TGCAGCGTTGCCGACAGGGGGGATACTGAAGCTTTCTTT
-	TRBV5-8	TRBD1	TRBJ1-5	CASQGANQPQHF	TGTGCCAGTCAGGGGGCAAATCAGCCCCAGCATTTT
-	TRBV2	-	TRBJ1-2	CASSYDSYGYTF	TGTGCCAGCAGTTACGACAGCTATGGCTACACCTTC
-	TRBV11-2	-	TRBJ2-3	CASSLGAASTDTQYF	TGTGCCAGCAGCTTAGGGGCAGCTAGCACAGATACGCAGTATTTT
-	TRBV5-6	-	TRBJ1-5	CASSKGSGGGQPQHF	TGTGCCAGCAGTAAGGGATCAGGTGGGGGGCAGCCCCAGCATTTT
-	TRBV19	TRBD1	TRBJ1-1	CASSMRDSYEAFF	TGTGCCAGTAGTATGAGGGACAGCTATGAAGCTTTCTTT
-	TRBV5-1	TRBD1	TRBJ2-1	CASSPGTATYNEQFF	TGCGCCAGCAGCCCCGGGACAGCGACCTACAATGAGCAGTTCTTC
once	TRBV11-2	-	TRBJ1-2	CASSLDRRGYTF	TGTGCCAGCAGCCTTGACAGAAGAGGCTACACCTTC
-	TRBV19	-	TRBJ1-1	CASNPTVFPTEAFF	TGTGCCAGTAACCCGACAGTGTTCCCCACTGAAGCTTTCTTT
-	TRBV5-1	TRBD2	TRBJ2-7	CASSRTSGYEQYF	TGCGCCAGCAGTAGGACTAGTGGCTACGAGCAGTACTTC
-	TRBV6-5	-	TRBJ2-7	CASRASGARGGQYF	TGTGCCAGCAGGGCCTCAGGGGCTCGGGGTGGGCAGTACTTC
-	TRBV11-1	TRBD2	TRBJ2-1	CASTRIKLAGGGEQFF	TGTGCCAGCACCCGAATTAAGCTAGCGGGGGGCGGGGAGCAGTTCTTC